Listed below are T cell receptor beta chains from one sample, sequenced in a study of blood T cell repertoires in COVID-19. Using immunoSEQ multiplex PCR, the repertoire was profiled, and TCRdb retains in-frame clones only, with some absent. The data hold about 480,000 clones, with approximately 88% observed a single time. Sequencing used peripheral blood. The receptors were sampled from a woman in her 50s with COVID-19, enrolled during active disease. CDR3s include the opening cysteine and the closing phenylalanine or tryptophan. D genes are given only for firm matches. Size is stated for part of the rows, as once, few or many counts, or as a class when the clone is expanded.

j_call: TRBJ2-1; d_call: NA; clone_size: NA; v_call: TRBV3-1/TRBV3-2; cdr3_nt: TGTGCCAGCAGCCAAGATAACTCGGGGTACAATGAGCAGTTCTTC; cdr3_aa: CASSQDNSGYNEQFF
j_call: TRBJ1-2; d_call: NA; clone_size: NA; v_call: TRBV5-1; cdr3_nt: TGCGCCAGCAGCTTGAGTGCTTCGGGGGACGGCTACACCTTC; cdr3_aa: CASSLSASGDGYTF
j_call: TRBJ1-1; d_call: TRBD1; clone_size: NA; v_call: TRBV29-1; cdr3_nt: TGCAGCGTTGGACAGGGGCTTATAGACACTGAAGCTTTCTTT; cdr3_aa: CSVGQGLIDTEAFF
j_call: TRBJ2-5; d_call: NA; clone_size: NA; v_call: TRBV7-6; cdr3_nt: TGTGCCAGCACCAGAGCTCGGGACACCAGGTCGACCCAGTACTTC; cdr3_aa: CASTRARDTRSTQYF
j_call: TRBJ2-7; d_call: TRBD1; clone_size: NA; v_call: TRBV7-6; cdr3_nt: TGTGCCAGCAGCCTTATGATGGACAGGGAAGCCGACGAGCAGTACTTC; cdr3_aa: CASSLMMDREADEQYF
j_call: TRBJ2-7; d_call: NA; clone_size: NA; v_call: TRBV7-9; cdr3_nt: TGTGCCAGCAGCTATCTCCCAGGCTCCTACGAGCAGTACTTC; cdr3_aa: CASSYLPGSYEQYF
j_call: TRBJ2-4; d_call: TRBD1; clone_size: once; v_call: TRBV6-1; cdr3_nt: TGTGCCAGCAGTGAAAGTGGGACAGGGACCATTCAGTACTTC; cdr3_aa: CASSESGTGTIQYF
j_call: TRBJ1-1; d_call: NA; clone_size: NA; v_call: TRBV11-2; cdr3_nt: TGTGCCAGCAGCCAAGGGAGACTAACTCCTGAAGCTTTCTTT; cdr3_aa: CASSQGRLTPEAFF
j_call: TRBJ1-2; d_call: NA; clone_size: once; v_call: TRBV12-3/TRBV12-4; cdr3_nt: TGTGCCAGCAGCGAGCGGGGCGGCTACACCTTC; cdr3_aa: CASSERGGYTF
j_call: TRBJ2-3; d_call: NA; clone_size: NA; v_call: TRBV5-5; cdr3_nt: TGTGCCAGCAGCCTAGACGGGACTAGCACAGATACGCAGTATTTT; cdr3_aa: CASSLDGTSTDTQYF
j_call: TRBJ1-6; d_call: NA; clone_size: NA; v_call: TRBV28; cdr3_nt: TGTGCCAGCAGTTCACAGGGAGAGCCCCTCCACTTT; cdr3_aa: CASSSQGEPLHF
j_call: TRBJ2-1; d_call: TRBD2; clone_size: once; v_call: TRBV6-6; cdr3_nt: TGTGCCAGCAGTTTTACTAGCGGGGGGTACAATGAGCAGTTCTTC; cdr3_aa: CASSFTSGGYNEQFF
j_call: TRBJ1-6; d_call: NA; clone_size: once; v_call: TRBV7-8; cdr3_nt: TGTGCCAGCAGCCTTAACGGGATGGGTTCACCCCTCCACTTT; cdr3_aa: CASSLNGMGSPLHF
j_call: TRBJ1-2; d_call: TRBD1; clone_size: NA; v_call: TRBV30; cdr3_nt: TGTGCCTGGGGGACAGGGGGCCTCAGTGGCTACACCTTC; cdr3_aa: CAWGTGGLSGYTF
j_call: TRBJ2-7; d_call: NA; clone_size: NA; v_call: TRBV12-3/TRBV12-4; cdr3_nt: TGTGCCAGCAGTTTTGGGGCTAAGTACGAGCAGTACTTC; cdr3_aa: CASSFGAKYEQYF
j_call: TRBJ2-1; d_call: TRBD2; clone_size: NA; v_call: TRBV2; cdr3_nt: TGTGCCAGCAGTGAAGCCCTAGCGGGGCTGTTCTTC; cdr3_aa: CASSEALAGLFF
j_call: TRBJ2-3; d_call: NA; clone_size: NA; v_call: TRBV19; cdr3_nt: TGTGCCAGTACCTATGGACTCGGCACAGATACGCAGTATTTT; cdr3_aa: CASTYGLGTDTQYF
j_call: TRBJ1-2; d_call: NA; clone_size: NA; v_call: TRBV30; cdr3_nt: TGTGCCTGGAGTGGGACAGTTAATAACTATGGCTACACCTTC; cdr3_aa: CAWSGTVNNYGYTF
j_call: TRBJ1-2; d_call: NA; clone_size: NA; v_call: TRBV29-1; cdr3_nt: TGCAGCGCCCCCTTGGTGGGGGGGCAAGGCTACACCTTC; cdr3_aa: CSAPLVGGQGYTF
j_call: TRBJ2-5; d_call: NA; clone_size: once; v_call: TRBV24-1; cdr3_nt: TGTGCCACTATGGCGGGACGCACGGGAGAGACCCAGTACTTC; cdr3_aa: CATMAGRTGETQYF